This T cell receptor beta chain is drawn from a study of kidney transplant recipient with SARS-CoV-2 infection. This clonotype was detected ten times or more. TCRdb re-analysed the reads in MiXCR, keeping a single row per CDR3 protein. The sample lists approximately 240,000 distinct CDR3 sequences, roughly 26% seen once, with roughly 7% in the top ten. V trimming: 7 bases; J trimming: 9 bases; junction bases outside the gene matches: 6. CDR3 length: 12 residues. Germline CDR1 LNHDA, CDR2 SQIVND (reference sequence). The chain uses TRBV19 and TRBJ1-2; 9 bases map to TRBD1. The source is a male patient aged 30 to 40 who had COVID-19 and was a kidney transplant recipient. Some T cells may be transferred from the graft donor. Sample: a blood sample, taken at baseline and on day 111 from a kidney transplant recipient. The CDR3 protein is CASNPGQGSYTF. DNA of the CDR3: TGTGCCAGTAACCCGGGACAGGGCAGCTACACCTTC.